The clone carrying this T cell receptor beta chain was recorded a few times. This record belongs to a study of molecular identifiers for immune sequencing clone quantification. Naive CD8 library inputs spanned about 18,000 to 1,100,000 sorted cells and 10%, 30% or 50% RNA. Naive CD8 T cell sorting was performed on the CD8+CD4-CCR7+CD45RA+ phenotype. MiXCR was run by TCRdb on the PCR reads, yielding one entry per CDR3 protein. This sample carries about 510,000 distinct CDR3 sequences, under 30% of them seen once, and the ten largest clones take roughly 0.77%. The CDR3 sequence is 14 residues long. Trimming at V came to 4 bases and at J to 4 bases, leaving 3 bases not matched to a gene. Germline CDR1 is MNHEY and CDR2 is SVGEGT.

This TCR derives from a human donor in good health. Some libraries in this study had Jurkat cell RNA spiked in. The chain recombines TRBV6-2 or TRBV6-3 with TRBJ2-3; 9 nucleotides agree with TRBD2. Sequencing used naive CD8+ T cells from blood, with Jurkat cell RNA spiked in. Noted subset: FACS-sorted CD8+CD4-CCR7+CD45RA+ naive T cells. CDR3 protein: CASSWERGADTQYF. The CDR3 DNA follows: TGTGCCAGCAGTTGGGAGCGGGGGGCAGATACGCAGTATTTT.